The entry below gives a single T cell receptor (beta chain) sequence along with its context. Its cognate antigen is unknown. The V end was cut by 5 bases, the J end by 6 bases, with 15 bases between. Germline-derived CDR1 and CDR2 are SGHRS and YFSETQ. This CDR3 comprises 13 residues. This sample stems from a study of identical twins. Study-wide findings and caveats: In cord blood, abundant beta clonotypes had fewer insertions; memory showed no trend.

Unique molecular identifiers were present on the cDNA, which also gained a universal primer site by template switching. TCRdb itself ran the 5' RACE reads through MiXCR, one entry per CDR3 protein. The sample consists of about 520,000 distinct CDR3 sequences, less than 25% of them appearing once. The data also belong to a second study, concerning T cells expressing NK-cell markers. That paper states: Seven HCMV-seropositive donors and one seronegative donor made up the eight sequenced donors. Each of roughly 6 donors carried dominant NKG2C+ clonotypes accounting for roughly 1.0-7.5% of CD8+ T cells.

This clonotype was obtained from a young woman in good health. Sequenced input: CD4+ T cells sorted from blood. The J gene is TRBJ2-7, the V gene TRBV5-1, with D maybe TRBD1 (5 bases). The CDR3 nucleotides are TGCGCCAGCAGACTGGGGCAGGGCGTCGAGCAGTACTTC. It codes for CASRLGQGVEQYF. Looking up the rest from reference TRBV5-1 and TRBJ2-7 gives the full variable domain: KAGVTQTPRYLIKTRGQQVTLSCSPISGHRSVSWYQQTPGQGLQFLFEYFSETQRNKGNFPGRFSGRQFSNSRSEMNVSTLELGDSALYLCASRLGQGVEQYFGPGTRLTVT.